The 27 T cell receptor beta chains given below trace back to one sample, sequenced in a study of response to subunit inactivated influenza vaccine. Each CDR3 protein gets one entry after TCRdb re-called the RT-PCR reads with MiXCR. The sample holds 500,000 to 600,000 distinct CDR3 sequences; about 11% are singletons and the top ten take approximately 10%. The sample was also reused in another study, on T cells expressing NK-cell markers. This second study notes: With UMIs, 5'RACE template switching was used to make TCR beta cDNA.

The material was PBMCs from blood, obtained on the day of vaccination. The receptor source for this set is a man aged 50 or older who received an inactivated influenza vaccine.

The genes are TRBV20-1 and TRBJ2-1; D gene ambiguous. This CDR3 has 13 amino acids. Trimming shortened V by 2 bases and J by 5 bases, and 10 bases separated the two germline ends. Germline V gene lookup returns CDR1 DFQATT and CDR2 SNEGSKA (reference sequence). The CDR3 DNA is TGCAGTGCTAGATGGCGGCAAAACAATGAGCAGTTCTTC. Encoded protein: CSARWRQNNEQFF.

This clonotype was counted at least ten times. The chain joins TRBV29-1 to TRBJ2-2, with 7 bases fitting TRBD1. The CDR3 length is 12 residues. Germline CDR1 SQVTM, CDR2 ANQGSEA. V trimming: 7 bases; J trimming: 3 bases; junction bases outside the gene matches: 2. CDR3 protein: CSAGTDTGELFF. CDR3 bases: TGCAGCGCTGGGACAGACACCGGGGAGCTGTTTTTT.

This clonotype was observed a handful of times. This chain uses TRBV7-2 with TRBJ2-5, with TRBD1 matching over 8 bases. The length of the CDR3 is 14 residues. With 5 bases clipped from V and 4 bases from J, the junction kept 6 bases outside the gene matches. The germline CDR1 and CDR2 sequences are SGHTA and FQGNSA. For the CDR3, the DNA is TGTGCCAGCAGCACCAGGGGGCTAGGAGAGACCCAGTACTTC. Amino acid sequence: CASSTRGLGETQYF.

This clonotype was observed a few times. V usage is TRBV6-1 and J usage is TRBJ2-3, with 7 bases that match TRBD1. Trimming removed 6 bases from V and 4 bases from J; junction bases left unmatched: 10. Germline V lookup: CDR1 MNHNS, CDR2 SASEGT. This CDR3 contains 15 residues. The CDR3 here is CASRRRQGRADTQYF. As DNA, the CDR3 is TGTGCCAGCAGAAGGCGACAGGGAAGGGCAGATACGCAGTATTTT.

This clonotype was counted a few times. The chain joins TRBV9 to TRBJ2-1; D possibly matches TRBD1 or TRBD2 (5 bases each). The CDR3 sequence is 16 residues long. The germline CDR1 and CDR2 sequences are SGDLS and YYNGEE. Trimming removed 0 bases at V and 2 bases at J, with 12 bases between. In DNA, the CDR3 is TGTGCCAGCAGCGTAGTAGGGGACCCGGCCTACAATGAGCAGTTCTTC. Translating gives CASSVVGDPAYNEQFF.

This clonotype turned up a few times. CDR3 residues: CASSYSLGYEQYF. CDR3 nucleotide sequence: TGTGCCAGCAGTTACTCGTTGGGGTACGAGCAGTACTTC. V usage is TRBV6-5 and J usage is TRBJ2-7; D remains unclear. The germline CDR1 and CDR2 sequences are MNHEY and SVGAGI. Between the trimmed V and J ends, which lost 0 bases and 4 bases, there was a span of 7 bases. The CDR3 consists of 13 residues.

The V and J genes are TRBV5-1 and TRBJ2-1; 7 bases map to TRBD1. The length of the CDR3 is 15 residues. V trimming: 2 bases; J trimming: 5 bases; junction bases outside the gene matches: 7. Germline CDR1 is SGHRS and CDR2 is YFSETQ. For the CDR3, the DNA is TGCGCCAGCAGCTTTGACAGGGTTGGGAACAATGAGCAGTTCTTC. Translating it yields CASSFDRVGNNEQFF.

A few counts support this clonotype. The CDR3 region is CASRHRTSYEQYF. The CDR3, as DNA: TGTGCCAGCAGGCACAGAACCAGCTACGAGCAGTACTTC. The J gene is TRBJ2-7, the V gene TRBV6-1; no reliable D call. V was shortened by 6 bases and J by 3 bases, with 12 bases between the two germline ends. Germline CDR1 reads MNHNS; CDR2 reads SASEGT. This CDR3 region has 13 residues.

This clonotype was seen at least ten times. The rearrangement joins TRBV20-1 to TRBJ2-5; tentative D call: TRBD2 (5 bases). The CDR3 covers 14 residues. Trimming pared 3 bases from V and 5 bases from J, leaving 16 bases between. Germline V gene lookup returns CDR1 DFQATT and CDR2 SNEGSKA (reference sequence). The CDR3 DNA reads as TGCAGTGCTAGTAGAGGGCAGAGTTTTGAGACCCAGTACTTC. Its translation is CSASRGQSFETQYF.

The chain combines TRBV20-1 with TRBJ2-3; unclear D gene. Per the germline V gene, CDR1 is DFQATT and CDR2 is SNEGSKA (reference sequence). CDR3 length: 16 amino acids. V lost 0 bases to trimming and J lost 4 bases, with 17 bases between them. In DNA form, the CDR3 reads TGCAGTGCTAGAGATCTAGTCCGCTTCCGCGCAGATACGCAGTATTTT. Translation: CSARDLVRFRADTQYF.

The rearrangement uses TRBV7-2 and TRBJ2-5; 11 nucleotides line up with TRBD1. Germline lookup yields CDR1 SGHTA and CDR2 FQGNSA. The CDR3 loop spans 16 amino acids. V was pared by 3 bases and J by 2 bases, with 5 bases of the junction left unmatched. The CDR3 coding sequence is TGTGCCAGCAGCTTGAATGGACAGGGGGCGCAAGAGACCCAGTACTTC. Its protein product is CASSLNGQGAQETQYF.

A few counts support this clonotype. This may be a read error: a much more frequent sequence differs by one nucleotide. The chain is built from TRBV25-1 and TRBJ2-7, with 7 bases lining up with TRBD1. The V gene end was trimmed by 6 bases and the J gene end by 2 bases; junction bases not matched to a gene: 1. The CDR3 length is 12 residues. Germline values: CDR1 MGHDK, CDR2 SYGVNS. The CDR3 spells CASRGTAYEQYF. Written as DNA, the CDR3 is TGTGCCAGCAGGGGGACAGCCTACGAGCAGTACTTC.

This clonotype was seen only a few times. The gene calls are TRBV2 and TRBJ2-3, with 7 bases matching TRBD2. CDR3 length equals 14 residues. The germline V gene encodes CDR1 SNHLY and CDR2 FYNNEI. V gave up 3 bases and J gave up 3 bases; unmatched junction bases: 3. As DNA, the CDR3 is TGTGCCAGCAGTGACCAACTAGCGACAGATACGCAGTATTTT. Residues: CASSDQLATDTQYF.

This clonotype was counted a few times. The chain couples TRBV6-2 or TRBV6-3 to TRBJ2-1; 10 bases align to TRBD2. The junction had 11 bases not matched to a gene; V was cut back by 8 bases and J by 4 bases. CDR3 length equals 16 residues. CDR1 and CDR2 (germline): MNHEY, SVGEGT. The CDR3 protein is CASRPFLAGAYNEQFF. CDR3 coding DNA: TGTGCCAGCCGACCCTTCCTAGCGGGGGCATACAATGAGCAGTTCTTC.

This clonotype was picked up a small number of times. The chain couples TRBV7-2 to TRBJ2-1; TRBD2 might be the D (5 bases). From germline, CDR1 is SGHTA and CDR2 FQGNSA. The CDR3 is 15 amino acids. The V end was cut by 1 base, the J end by 4 bases, with 11 bases between. CDR3 amino acids: CASSLDFSVYNEQFF. DNA for the CDR3: TGTGCCAGCAGCTTAGATTTTAGCGTATACAATGAGCAGTTCTTC.

This clonotype occurred a few times. This chain uses TRBV25-1 with TRBJ2-1, with TRBD2 matching 10 bases. After removal of 2 bases from V and 8 bases from J, the junction contained 3 bases not matched to a gene. CDR3 length: 14 amino acids. CDR1 and CDR2 (germline): MGHDK, SYGVNS. For the CDR3, the DNA is TGTGCCAGCAGTGAAGCTAGCGGGGGATATGAGCAGTTCTTC. Its protein is CASSEASGGYEQFF.

The sample holds a few counts of this clonotype. The gene calls are TRBV19 and TRBJ2-5; D is unresolved. Germline assignment: CDR1 LNHDA and CDR2 SQIVND (reference sequence). Trimming pared 4 bases from V and 4 bases from J, leaving 13 bases between. The CDR3 is 14 amino acids. DNA of the CDR3: TGTGCCAGTAGTACCGGGTCCGATATAGAGACCCAGTACTTC. The encoded protein is CASSTGSDIETQYF.

In its sample, this clonotype was seen many times. The chain links TRBV7-2 to TRBJ2-7; 8 nucleotides line up with TRBD1. The CDR3 has 15 amino acids. The junction had 4 bases not matched to a gene; V was cut back by 0 bases and J by 3 bases. Per germline, CDR1 SGHTA and CDR2 FQGNSA. CDR3 sequence: CASSLATGVGYEQYF. The DNA for the CDR3 is TGTGCCAGCAGCTTAGCGACAGGGGTGGGCTACGAGCAGTACTTC. Variable domain in full (rest from reference TRBV7-2 and TRBJ2-7): GAGVSQSPSNKVTEKGKDVELRCDPISGHTALYWYRQSLGQGLEFLIYFQGNSAPDKSGLPSDRFSAERTGGSVSTLTIQRTQQEDSAVYLCASSLATGVGYEQYFGPGTRLTVT.

This chain joins TRBV6-1 and TRBJ1-2, with D maybe TRBD1 (5 bases). The CDR3 is 13 residues long. V lost 1 base to trimming and J lost 6 bases, with 9 bases between them. Germline lookup yields CDR1 MNHNS and CDR2 SASEGT. The CDR3 sequence is CASSEGAGNGYTF. In DNA form, the CDR3 reads TGTGCCAGCAGTGAAGGGGCAGGGAATGGCTACACCTTC.

In this sample, this clonotype turned up a few times. The chain has TRBV29-1 and TRBJ2-5; D may be TRBD2 (5 bases). The CDR3 consists of 14 residues. Germline CDR1 and CDR2: SQVTM and ANQGSEA. The V end was cut by 1 base, the J end by 2 bases, with 11 bases between. The DNA of the CDR3 is TGCAGCGTTGAAGCCGGTGGCGGGCAAGAGACCCAGTACTTC. It translates to CSVEAGGGQETQYF.

V and J are TRBV7-9 and TRBJ2-5; D is unclear. The length of the CDR3 is 16 residues. V was shortened by 5 bases and J by 2 bases, with 18 bases between the two germline ends. Germline V gene data show CDR1 as SEHNR and CDR2 as FQNEAQ (reference sequence). The CDR3 region has the DNA TGTGCCAGCAGCCAACCCTTAGCTACCAATCAAGAGACCCAGTACTTC. Translating it yields CASSQPLATNQETQYF.

This clonotype was seen more than once but under ten times. The chain has TRBV19 and TRBJ2-1; D unresolved. The CDR3 runs 16 residues. Trimming cost V 0 bases and J 7 bases, with 16 bases left between them. Germline-derived CDR1 and CDR2 are LNHDA and SQIVND (reference sequence). This CDR3 is CASSIDSWVPGNEQFF. In DNA form, the CDR3 reads TGTGCCAGTAGTATAGATAGCTGGGTACCCGGGAATGAGCAGTTCTTC.

The table lists this clonotype with a few counts. The CDR3 region is CSARGAGIRYEQYF. The CDR3, as DNA: TGCAGTGCTAGAGGCGCAGGGATTCGTTACGAGCAGTACTTC. The V call is TRBV20-1, the J call TRBJ2-7; tentative D call: TRBD1 (5 bases). The CDR3 runs to 14 residues. V dropped 1 base and J dropped 4 bases, with 14 bases sitting between them. Germline V gene lookup returns CDR1 DFQATT and CDR2 SNEGSKA (reference sequence).

This chain joins TRBV5-1 and TRBJ2-7; the match to TRBD1 covers 10 bases. Germline V lookup: CDR1 SGHRS, CDR2 YFSETQ. After removal of 3 bases from V and 6 bases from J, the junction contained 6 bases not matched to a gene. The CDR3 covers 14 residues. The CDR3 loop reads CASSSGTGDREQYF. CDR3 bases: TGCGCCAGCAGCTCCGGGACAGGGGACCGCGAGCAGTACTTC.

This chain connects TRBV4-1 to TRBJ2-3, with D tentatively TRBD1 (6 bases). V dropped 3 bases and J dropped 0 bases, with 13 bases sitting between them. This CDR3 comprises 16 residues. Germline lookup yields CDR1 MGHRA and CDR2 YSYEKL. The DNA for the CDR3 is TGCGCCAGCAGCCACCTACAGGGTAAGAGCACAGATACGCAGTATTTT. Protein product: CASSHLQGKSTDTQYF.

The V gene is TRBV5-1, the J gene TRBJ2-5; perhaps TRBD2 as D (6 bases). The CDR3 length is 13 residues. Per the germline V gene, CDR1 is SGHRS and CDR2 is YFSETQ. V was pared by 4 bases and J by 5 bases, with 12 bases between. The CDR3 nucleotides are TGCGCCAGCAGCCCGGGGGAGATGGAGACCCAGTACTTC. It encodes CASSPGEMETQYF. Variable domain in full (rest from reference TRBV5-1 and TRBJ2-5): KAGVTQTPRYLIKTRGQQVTLSCSPISGHRSVSWYQQTPGQGLQFLFEYFSETQRNKGNFPGRFSGRQFSNSRSEMNVSTLELGDSALYLCASSPGEMETQYFGPGTRLLVL.

This clonotype has only a few counts. The chain employs TRBV7-2 and TRBJ2-7; D gene ambiguous. The V gene's germline CDR1 is SGHTA and CDR2 FQGNSA. V lost 1 base and J lost 3, with 16 bases in between. The length of the CDR3 is 16 residues. In nucleotides, the CDR3 is TGTGCCAGCAGCTTAGAGTACGGGCCTCATTTCTACGAGCAGTACTTC. The encoded protein is CASSLEYGPHFYEQYF.